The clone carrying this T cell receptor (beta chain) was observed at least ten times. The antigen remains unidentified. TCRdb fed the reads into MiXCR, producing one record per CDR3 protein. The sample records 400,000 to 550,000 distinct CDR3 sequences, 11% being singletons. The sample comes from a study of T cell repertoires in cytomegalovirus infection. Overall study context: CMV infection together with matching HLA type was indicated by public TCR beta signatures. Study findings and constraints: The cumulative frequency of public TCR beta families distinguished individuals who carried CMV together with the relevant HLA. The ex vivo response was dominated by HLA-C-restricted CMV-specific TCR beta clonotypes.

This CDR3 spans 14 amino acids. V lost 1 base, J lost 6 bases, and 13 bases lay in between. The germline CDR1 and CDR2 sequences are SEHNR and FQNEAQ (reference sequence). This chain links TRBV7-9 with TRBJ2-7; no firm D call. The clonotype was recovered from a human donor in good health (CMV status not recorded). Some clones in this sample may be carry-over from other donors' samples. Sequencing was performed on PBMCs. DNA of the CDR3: TGTGCCAGCAGCTTAGAGACCGCCCGTGGCGAGCAGTACTTC. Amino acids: CASSLETARGEQYF.